Listed below are T cell receptor beta chains from one sample, sequenced in a study of cytomegalovirus exposure and HLA in healthy donors. Measured with immunoSEQ multiplex PCR; TCRdb has only the in-frame clones, and not every one. The repertoire holds about 190,000 clones, 78% seen once, with less than 6% in the top ten. The sequencing sample was made of PBMCs. The receptors were sampled from a young woman in good health and CMV-seropositive. CDR3s include the opening cysteine and the closing phenylalanine or tryptophan. A D gene is named only where the DNA matches it firmly. A clone size is listed for some rows: how often the clone was seen (once, few, many), or a class if it is expanded.

d_gene: .
abundance: .
j_gene: TRBJ2-7
v_gene: TRBV4-3
CDR3nt: TGCGCCAGCAGCCAGGAGGCAGAGGCCTACTACGAGCAGTACTTC
CDR3aa: CASSQEAEAYYEQYF

d_gene: TRBD1
abundance: few
j_gene: TRBJ2-7
v_gene: TRBV28
CDR3nt: TGTGCCAGTAGGGACAGCCTTTCATCCTACGAGCAGTACTTC
CDR3aa: CASRDSLSSYEQYF

d_gene: .
abundance: .
j_gene: TRBJ1-2
v_gene: TRBV6-1
CDR3nt: TGTGCCAGCTCTCGGGATAGGATGGCGCATGGCTACACCTTC
CDR3aa: CASSRDRMAHGYTF

d_gene: .
abundance: once
j_gene: TRBJ2-7
v_gene: TRBV27
CDR3nt: TGTGCCAGCAGTTTACTAGGACAGCCCTACGAGCAGTACTTC
CDR3aa: CASSLLGQPYEQYF

d_gene: .
abundance: .
j_gene: TRBJ1-1
v_gene: TRBV6-5
CDR3nt: TGTGCCAGCAGTTACCCCTCAGGTAGGGAAGCTTTCTTT
CDR3aa: CASSYPSGREAFF

d_gene: .
abundance: .
j_gene: TRBJ2-2
v_gene: TRBV5-5
CDR3nt: TGTGCCAGCAGCTACGGGGTGGGGGGAATCACCGGGGAGCTGTTTTTT
CDR3aa: CASSYGVGGITGELFF

d_gene: TRBD2
abundance: .
j_gene: TRBJ2-1
v_gene: TRBV7-8
CDR3nt: TGTGCCAGCAGCTTAACCGGGGGGGCACCCAATGAGCAGTTCTTC
CDR3aa: CASSLTGGAPNEQFF

d_gene: TRBD2
abundance: few
j_gene: TRBJ2-5
v_gene: TRBV4-1
CDR3nt: TGCGCCAGCAGCCAAGATCATTCTAGCGGACATCAAGAGACCCAGTACTTC
CDR3aa: CASSQDHSSGHQETQYF

d_gene: TRBD2
abundance: .
j_gene: TRBJ2-2
v_gene: TRBV7-2
CDR3nt: TGTGCCAGCAGCTTCCCTAGCGGGAGGTTTACCGGGGAGCTGTTTTTT
CDR3aa: CASSFPSGRFTGELFF

d_gene: .
abundance: .
j_gene: TRBJ1-2
v_gene: TRBV10-3
CDR3nt: TGTGCCATCAGTGATCGGGGGGCTTATGGCTACACCTTC
CDR3aa: CAISDRGAYGYTF

d_gene: .
abundance: .
j_gene: TRBJ1-1
v_gene: TRBV28
CDR3nt: TGTGCCAGCAGTCCCTCCGAGATCGGGGGCACTGAAGCTTTCTTT
CDR3aa: CASSPSEIGGTEAFF

d_gene: TRBD1
abundance: .
j_gene: TRBJ2-5
v_gene: TRBV28
CDR3nt: TGTGCCAGCAGTCTAACGGGACAGGAAGAGACCCAGTACTTC
CDR3aa: CASSLTGQEETQYF

d_gene: .
abundance: once
j_gene: TRBJ2-3
v_gene: TRBV6-6
CDR3nt: TGTGCCAGCAGTGAGCAGTCGTTCGGGGCGCAGTATTTT
CDR3aa: CASSEQSFGAQYF

d_gene: .
abundance: .
j_gene: TRBJ2-6
v_gene: TRBV11-2
CDR3nt: TGTGCCAGCAGCTTCTCTGCCACCAGGGTCTCTGGGGCCAACGTCCTGACTTTC
CDR3aa: CASSFSATRVSGANVLTF